The source of this T cell receptor beta chain is a study of cytomegalovirus exposure and HLA in healthy donors. 13 Jbeta primers and 60 Vbeta primers were used for the PCR. Sequencing was performed with immunoSEQ multiplex PCR; in TCRdb, only in-frame clones are kept and a portion is missing. The table shows tens of thousands of clones, with about 79% occurring only once. Looked up from germline, CDR1 is LNHDA and CDR2 is SQIVND (reference sequence). V shed 5 bases and J shed 4 bases, with 18 bases lying between them. The CDR3 extends over 16 amino acids. The table lists this clone with a few counts. The rearrangement uses TRBV19 and TRBJ1-5; possibly TRBD1 for D (6 bases). The sequence was obtained from a man between 65 and 85 years old in good health and CMV-seropositive. Sequencing input: PBMCs. This chain's CDR3 is CASSRGGRGSNQPQHF. As DNA, the CDR3 is TGTGCCAGTAGTCGGGGCGGCAGGGGATCAAATCAGCCCCAGCATTTT.